These 18 T cell receptor beta chains were sequenced from one sample in a study of blood T cell repertoires in COVID-19. Method: immunoSEQ multiplex PCR; TCRdb's copy keeps in-frame clones and lacks some. The sample carries about 250,000 clones, 88% recorded once. The material sequenced was PBMCs or T cells enriched from blood (not recorded which). These receptors all stem from a woman aged 45 to 65 who had recovered from COVID-19.

V usage is TRBV28 and J usage is TRBJ2-7; TRBD1 agrees at 7 bases. The CDR3 has 17 amino acids. Germline V CDR1 and CDR2: MDHEN, SYDVKM. Germline trimming cut 4 bases from V and 2 bases from J; bases unmatched to any gene: 14. The CDR3 DNA reads TGTGCCAGCAGTTCAATTTACCTTCGTGGGACAGCCTACGAGCAGTACTTC. This encodes CASSSIYLRGTAYEQYF. Drawing the rest from reference TRBV28 and TRBJ2-7, the complete variable domain is DVKVTQSSRYLVKRTGEKVFLECVQDMDHENMFWYRQDPGLGLRLIYFSYDVKMKEKGDIPEGYSVSREKKERFSLILESASTNQTSMYLCASSSIYLRGTAYEQYFGPGTRLTVT.

This chain joins TRBV6-2 or TRBV6-3 and TRBJ1-5; 9 nucleotides match TRBD1. Trimming removed 6 bases from V and 5 bases from J; junction bases left unmatched: 14. Per the germline V gene, CDR1 is MNHEY and CDR2 is SVGEGT. The CDR3 spans 17 residues. Here the CDR3 reads CASSPGQGMGGYQPQHF. Written as DNA, the CDR3 is TGTGCCAGCAGCCCGGGACAGGGTATGGGGGGATATCAGCCCCAGCATTTT.

The chain uses TRBV9 and TRBJ1-3; D is perhaps TRBD1 (5 bases). Germline CDR1 and CDR2: SGDLS and YYNGEE. Trimming took off 3 bases at V and 4 bases at J, with 17 bases between the two ends. This CDR3 contains 16 residues. The CDR3 is CASSERGGLSGNTIYF. CDR3 nucleotide sequence: TGTGCCAGCAGCGAAAGGGGAGGGCTATCGGGAAACACCATATATTTT.

On this clone itself: The sample has other DNA sequences that encode this CDR3 too. The gene calls are TRBV12-3 or TRBV12-4 and TRBJ2-5, with 11 bases matching TRBD1. The length of the CDR3 is 13 residues. Trimming took 6 bases from V and 5 from J; bases not matched to a gene: 2. The CDR3 nucleotides read TGTGCCAGCAGCAGGGACAGGGGGGAGACCCAGTACTTC. Translation gives CASSRDRGETQYF.

CDR3 in DNA: TGTGCCAGCAGTACGACAGGGGGCAGTTCACCCCTCCACTTT. This translates into CASSTTGGSSPLHF. The gene calls are TRBV25-1 and TRBJ1-6, with 10 bases matching TRBD1. The CDR3 is made up of 14 amino acids. Germline trimming cut 5 bases from V and 9 bases from J; bases unmatched to any gene: 4. Germline V CDR1 and CDR2: MGHDK, SYGVNS.

J is TRBJ2-1 and V is TRBV6-6; weak D call: TRBD1 (5 bases). The CDR3 has 14 residues. Germline assignment: CDR1 MNHNY and CDR2 SVGAGI (reference sequence). The germline V and J ends were trimmed by 10 bases and 9 bases, with 22 bases remaining between them. The chain's CDR3 is CAIRTGPTQGEQFF. The CDR3 DNA reads TGTGCCATAAGAACCGGGCCAACGCAGGGTGAGCAGTTCTTC.

The V gene is TRBV7-3, the J gene TRBJ2-5; D possibly corresponds to TRBD2 (5 bases). V was pared by 2 bases and J by 4 bases, with 14 bases between. The CDR3 runs to 15 residues. Germline CDR1 SGHTA, CDR2 FQGTGA. The chain's CDR3 is CASSLFGGLGETQYF. CDR3 in DNA: TGTGCCAGCAGCTTATTTGGCGGGTTGGGAGAGACCCAGTACTTC.

The chain combines TRBV7-9 with TRBJ1-1; 7 bases match TRBD1. Losses at the gene ends were 4 bases for V and 0 bases for J; bases not matched to a gene: 17. Germline CDR1 is SEHNR and CDR2 is FQNEAQ (reference sequence). The CDR3 runs to 19 residues. CDR3 DNA: TGTGCCAGCAGCTATCTTAGAGTCCTACAGGGGCAAATGAACACTGAAGCTTTCTTT. Protein product: CASSYLRVLQGQMNTEAFF.

The V and J genes are TRBV7-2 and TRBJ2-3; D might be TRBD2 (5 bases). From germline, CDR1 is SGHTA and CDR2 FQGNSA. Trimming took 2 bases from V and 2 from J, leaving 11 bases between them. This CDR3 comprises 15 residues. For the CDR3, the DNA is TGTGCCAGCAGCTTAAGGGCGGGTTCCACAGATACGCAGTATTTT. This codes for CASSLRAGSTDTQYF.

CDR3 DNA: TGTGCCAGCAGCTTAGGTTACCTAGCGGGATATTACGAGCAGTACTTC. It yields the protein CASSLGYLAGYYEQYF. The chain joins TRBV7-2 to TRBJ2-7, with 9 bases that match TRBD2. The germline CDR1 and CDR2 sequences are SGHTA and FQGNSA. This CDR3 is built from 16 residues. V shed 1 base, J shed 4 bases, and the junction held 8 bases outside the gene matches.

The rearrangement links TRBV28 to TRBJ2-7, with TRBD1 identical over 9 bases. The ends lost 6 bases at V and 2 bases at J; junction bases unmatched: 8. The CDR3 totals 15 residues. Germline loops: CDR1 MDHEN, CDR2 SYDVKM. CDR3 region: CASSPGTGIPYEQYF. The CDR3 coding sequence is TGTGCCAGCAGCCCCGGGACAGGGATCCCCTACGAGCAGTACTTC.

The chain couples TRBV30 to TRBJ1-3; 10 bases are shared with TRBD1. The germline V gene encodes CDR1 GTSNPN and CDR2 SVGIG (reference sequence). The ends lost 0 bases at V and 2 bases at J; junction bases unmatched: 1. The CDR3 is 15 residues long. CDR3: CAWSVGTGAGNTIYF. The CDR3, as DNA: TGTGCCTGGAGTGTAGGGACAGGGGCTGGAAACACCATATATTTT.

V is TRBV30 and J is TRBJ1-3; 7 bases map to TRBD1. Germline CDR1 and CDR2: GTSNPN and SVGIG (reference sequence). V lost 3 bases and J lost 4; bases outside the gene matches: 6. CDR3 length: 14 residues. CDR3: CAWRQRGPGNTIYF. The DNA for the CDR3 is TGTGCCTGGAGGCAGAGGGGGCCCGGAAACACCATATATTTT.

The J gene is TRBJ2-1, the V gene TRBV5-1; D is possibly TRBD2 (5 bases). The germline V gene encodes CDR1 SGHRS and CDR2 YFSETQ. V lost 4 bases and J lost 0, with 11 bases in between. The CDR3 has 15 amino acids. For the CDR3, the DNA is TGCGCCAGCAGCCGGACGGGAAGCTCCTACAATGAGCAGTTCTTC. Its translation is CASSRTGSSYNEQFF.

CDR3 sequence: CASNEWTSATPREFF. The CDR3 bases are TGTGCCAGCAACGAATGGACTAGCGCGACCCCCAGGGAGTTCTTC. The rearrangement uses TRBV5-8 and TRBJ2-1; 9 nucleotides line up with TRBD2. The V and J ends lost 6 bases and 14 bases, in that order; junction bases with no gene match: 18. The CDR3 runs to 15 residues. Germline loops: CDR1 SGHTS, CDR2 YDEGEE.

The J gene is TRBJ1-1, the V gene TRBV19, with D tentatively TRBD1 (5 bases). Germline CDR1 LNHDA, CDR2 SQIVND (reference sequence). The CDR3 has 13 amino acids. Between the trimmed V and J ends, which lost 6 bases and 5 bases, there was a span of 13 bases. CDR3: CASSPPGGTEAFF. The CDR3 bases are TGTGCCAGTAGCCCCCCCGGGGGGACTGAAGCTTTCTTT.

The CDR3 sequence: CASTVAGNTEAFF. The CDR3 DNA reads TGTGCCAGCACCGTGGCAGGGAACACTGAAGCTTTCTTT. The chain joins TRBV6-5 to TRBJ1-1; unclear D gene. This CDR3 has 13 residues. Trimming took off 7 bases at V and 1 base at J, with 10 bases between the two ends. Germline CDR1 reads MNHEY; CDR2 reads SVGAGI.

The chain is built from TRBV15 and TRBJ2-1; 13 bases match TRBD2. Germline-derived CDR1 and CDR2 are LNHNV and YYDKDF (reference sequence). The CDR3 has 18 residues. The J segment lost 3 bases and the V segment lost 4 bases, leaving 9 bases of the junction unmatched. The CDR3, as DNA: TGTGCCACCAGCATTACCGGACTAGCGGGAGCAGTCTACAATGAGCAGTTCTTC. As protein: CATSITGLAGAVYNEQFF.